This T cell receptor (beta chain) was sequenced during a study of T cells in Graves' hyperthyroidism and ophthalmopathy. Whole-study context: Any treatment followed the collection of peripheral blood at initial diagnosis.

General study points: Most thyroid clonotypes expanded above 0.001 were also detected in blood.

RNA transcripts provided the source from which TCR beta CDR3 regions were amplified. TCR CDR3 regions were first amplified by RT-PCR with HTBI primers. TCRdb recomputed calls from the multiplex PCR reads with MiXCR, one row per CDR3 protein. The sample includes a few hundred thousand distinct CDR3 sequences, about a sixth of them seen just once. This clonotype was observed a handful of times. Its antigen is not identified. The V segment lost 3 bases and the J segment 0 bases; nucleotides outside the gene matches: 7. CDR3 length equals 15 residues. CDR1 is DFQATT and CDR2 is SNEGSKA in the germline V gene (reference sequence).

V usage is TRBV20-1 and J usage is TRBJ1-1; 7 bases are a match to TRBD1. The sequence came from a woman in her thirties or forties with Graves' ophthalmopathy. The sample comprised blood. CDR3 residues: CSASRDSRLNTEAFF. Written as DNA, the CDR3 is TGCAGTGCTAGTAGGGACAGTCGATTGAACACTGAAGCTTTCTTT.